Listed here are 29 T cell receptor beta chains from one sample, sequenced in a study of CXCR3-negative and CXCR3-positive naive CD8 T cells (dated by TCRdb to between 2018 and 2021). What the authors observed across the whole study: TRB CDR3s from CXCR3-positive naive cells showed higher hydrophobicity (lower Kidera factor 4), lower energy, and higher strength and volume indices than CXCR3-negative naive cells.

These reads were obtained on a NextSeq 550. The Human TCR Profiling Kit (MiLaboratory) was used to prepare UMI-labeled 5' RACE TRB cDNA libraries. Based on TCRdb reprocessing of the reads, there is one entry per CDR3 protein sequence, and DNA is missing. This sample's table contains over 100,000 distinct CDR3 sequences. The ten biggest clones cover approximately 0.4% of the sample. No antigen has been identified for these receptors. Sequencing was performed on naive CXCR3+ CD8+ T cells from blood. Per the publication, the cell subset or site label means: CD45RO-CCR7+CD27+CD95- naive CD8+ T cells expressing CXCR3 (TNR3+). The receptors shown here come from a human donor in good health. Some clones in this sample may be carry-over from other donors' samples.

CDR3 protein: CASSLIQPKTGTYNEQFF. The chain uses TRBV28 and TRBJ2-1; TCRdb reports TRBD1, a call that lacks DNA to check it against. Germline V gene lookup returns CDR1 MDHEN and CDR2 SYDVKM. The CDR3 covers 18 residues.

The chain is built from TRBV19 and TRBJ1-5. The CDR3 is made up of 15 amino acids. Germline V gene data show CDR1 as LNHDA and CDR2 as SQIVND (reference sequence). CDR3 loop: CASSIDSWDDQPQHF.

This chain links TRBV5-5 with TRBJ2-1; TCRdb outputs TRBD1, but without DNA this stays unchecked. This CDR3 contains 17 residues. CDR1 is SGHKS, CDR2 YYEKEE, per germline (reference sequence). The CDR3 is CASSPESYGTPKNEQFF. Together with reference TRBV5-5 and TRBJ2-1, the CDR3 gives the full variable domain: DAGVTQSPTHLIKTRGQQVTLRCSPISGHKSVSWYQQVLGQGPQFIFQYYEKEERGRGNFPDRFSARQFPNYSSELNVNALLLGDSALYLCASSPESYGTPKNEQFFGPGTRLTVL.

V and J are TRBV7-8 and TRBJ2-5; without DNA, the TCRdb call of TRBD2 cannot be checked. This CDR3 contains 16 residues. The germline CDR1 and CDR2 sequences are SGHVS and FQNEAQ. CDR3 amino acids: CASSSTSGGAEETQYF.

The V call is TRBV11-2, the J call TRBJ2-7; TCRdb's D call of TRBD1 is untestable without DNA. The CDR3 has 11 residues. CDR1 and CDR2 from the germline V gene are SGHAT and FQNNGV. CDR3 protein: CASSRTAEQYF.

The V and J genes are TRBV27 and TRBJ2-1; the TRBD1 assignment by TCRdb is unverifiable without DNA. Germline loops: CDR1 MNHEY, CDR2 SMNVEV (reference sequence). The CDR3 totals 14 residues. The CDR3: CASEGAGAYNEQFF.

V is TRBV7-3 and J is TRBJ2-2. Germline CDR1 and CDR2: SGHTA and FQGTGA. The CDR3 consists of 11 residues. The CDR3 spells CASSLTGELFF. The variable domain in full, with the rest retrieved from reference TRBV7-3 and TRBJ2-2, is GAGVSQTPSNKVTEKGKYVELRCDPISGHTALYWYRQSLGQGPEFLIYFQGTGAADDSGLPNDRFFAVRPEGSVSTLKIQRTERGDSAVYLCASSLTGELFFGEGSRLTVL.

The gene calls are TRBV7-6 and TRBJ2-7; TCRdb's D call, TRBD1, is unchecked because there is no DNA. Germline CDR1 SGHVS, CDR2 FNYEAQ. The CDR3 is 15 residues long. The CDR3 loop is CASSLTRDRYYEQYF.

The V and J genes are TRBV4-1 and TRBJ1-1; TCRdb returns TRBD1, unconfirmable since there is no DNA. CDR1 is MGHRA and CDR2 is YSYEKL in the germline V gene. The CDR3 contains 16 residues. The CDR3 sequence: CASSQDRQGGNSEAFF.

The CDR3 region is CASSPNTGELFF. The chain combines TRBV7-3 with TRBJ2-2. Germline V gives CDR1 SGHTA, CDR2 FQGTGA. The CDR3 covers 12 residues.

The chain links TRBV28 to TRBJ2-2; as DNA is missing, the TRBD2 call by TCRdb cannot be tested. Germline V gives CDR1 MDHEN, CDR2 SYDVKM. The CDR3 has 17 amino acids. The CDR3 region is CASSFPLAGVGGGELFF. The entire variable domain, with the rest obtained from reference TRBV28 and TRBJ2-2, is as follows: DVKVTQSSRYLVKRTGEKVFLECVQDMDHENMFWYRQDPGLGLRLIYFSYDVKMKEKGDIPEGYSVSREKKERFSLILESASTNQTSMYLCASSFPLAGVGGGELFFGEGSRLTVL.

V gene TRBV7-8 combines with J gene TRBJ2-1; TCRdb outputs TRBD2, but without DNA this stays unchecked. This CDR3 is built from 15 residues. Per germline, CDR1 SGHVS and CDR2 FQNEAQ. CDR3 region: CASSLLAAFNNEQFF.

The chain has TRBV12-3 or TRBV12-4 and TRBJ2-1; with no DNA, the TCRdb D assignment of TRBD2 cannot be verified. This CDR3 is built from 18 residues. CDR3 sequence reads: CASSPRTSGGSSYNEQFF.

The chain has TRBV12-3 or TRBV12-4 and TRBJ1-5; TCRdb's D call of TRBD1 is untestable without DNA. The CDR3 is 14 residues long. The CDR3 sequence: CASSTTGFDQPQHF.

The chain recombines TRBV12-3 or TRBV12-4 with TRBJ2-2; TCRdb's D gene call, TRBD2, goes unchecked for lack of DNA. This CDR3 is 19 amino acids long. The CDR3: CASSLLMIAGALNTGELFF.

V is TRBV7-9 and J is TRBJ2-7; as DNA is missing, the TRBD1 call by TCRdb cannot be tested. This CDR3 comprises 13 residues. CDR1 SEHNR and CDR2 FQNEAQ come from the germline V gene (reference sequence). CDR3 protein: CASSWGGSFEQYF.

The chain has TRBV5-4 and TRBJ2-1. This CDR3 is built from 15 residues. In germline, CDR1 is SGHNT, CDR2 YYREEE (reference sequence). The CDR3: CASSLGRITYNEQFF. Variable domain in full (rest from reference TRBV5-4 and TRBJ2-1): ETGVTQSPTHLIKTRGQQVTLRCSSQSGHNTVSWYQQALGQGPQFIFQYYREEENGRGNFPPRFSGLQFPNYSSELNVNALELDDSALYLCASSLGRITYNEQFFGPGTRLTVL.

This chain connects TRBV6-4 to TRBJ1-5; TCRdb reports TRBD1, a call that lacks DNA to check it against. The germline gives CDR1 MRHNA, CDR2 SNTAGT. The length of the CDR3 is 17 residues. CDR3 sequence: CASSGRTGRGGNQPQHF.

V usage is TRBV12-3 or TRBV12-4 and J usage is TRBJ1-1. The CDR3 sequence is 11 residues long. CDR3 region: CASREMTEAFF.

V gene TRBV5-1 combines with J gene TRBJ2-7; the TCRdb D gene call, TRBD2, has no DNA to confirm it. This CDR3 is 14 amino acids long. From germline, CDR1 is SGHRS and CDR2 YFSETQ. The CDR3 sequence is CASSSGLSAYEQYF. Looking up the rest from reference TRBV5-1 and TRBJ2-7 gives the full variable domain: KAGVTQTPRYLIKTRGQQVTLSCSPISGHRSVSWYQQTPGQGLQFLFEYFSETQRNKGNFPGRFSGRQFSNSRSEMNVSTLELGDSALYLCASSSGLSAYEQYFGPGTRLTVT.

The chain links TRBV7-9 to TRBJ1-2. The CDR3 sequence is 15 residues long. Germline CDR1 reads SEHNR; CDR2 reads FQNEAQ (reference sequence). The CDR3 loop reads CASSLGTWTNYGYTF.

This chain uses TRBV29-1 with TRBJ2-1; lacking DNA, the TRBD2 call made by TCRdb goes unchecked. The germline V gene encodes CDR1 SQVTM and CDR2 ANQGSEA. CDR3 length equals 18 residues. CDR3 protein: CSVNGLGSGDSTYNEQFF.

The chain joins TRBV4-1 to TRBJ2-3; TCRdb gives TRBD1 as the D gene, but with no DNA this cannot be confirmed. Germline V gives CDR1 MGHRA, CDR2 YSYEKL. CDR3 length: 15 residues. The CDR3: CASSFSQGRVDTQYF.

The chain has TRBV19 and TRBJ1-5; without DNA, the TCRdb call of TRBD1 cannot be checked. This CDR3 contains 14 residues. Germline loops: CDR1 LNHDA, CDR2 SQIVND (reference sequence). The CDR3 sequence is CASSLQGVHQPQHF.

J is TRBJ2-1 and V is TRBV6-1. Germline values: CDR1 MNHNS, CDR2 SASEGT. This CDR3 region has 17 residues. CDR3 protein: CASSETRLTSKYNEQFF.

The V call is TRBV7-9, the J call TRBJ1-6; TCRdb's D gene call, TRBD1, goes unchecked for lack of DNA. The germline V gene has CDR1 SEHNR and CDR2 FQNEAQ (reference sequence). CDR3 size: 16 residues. CDR3 sequence: CASNSGAPEHGSPLHF.

V gene TRBV28 combines with J gene TRBJ2-2; TCRdb reports TRBD2, a call that lacks DNA to check it against. This CDR3 has 16 residues. Germline V CDR1 and CDR2: MDHEN, SYDVKM. The CDR3 sequence: CASSSHGTSNTGELFF.

The rearrangement uses TRBV7-7 and TRBJ2-5; the D call from TCRdb, TRBD2, cannot be confirmed without DNA. The CDR3 totals 18 residues. Germline lookup yields CDR1 SSHAT and CDR2 FNYEAQ (reference sequence). This CDR3 reads CASSEGLAGCWTKETQYF. The full variable domain, in which reference TRBV7-7 and TRBJ2-5 provide the parts outside the CDR3, is GAGVSQSPRYKVTKRGQDVTLRCDPISSHATLYWYQQALGQGPEFLTYFNYEAQPDKSGLPSDRFSAERPEGSISTLTIQRTEQRDSAMYRCASSEGLAGCWTKETQYFGPGTRLLVL.

The CDR3 loop is CASSDLTDTQYF. The chain employs TRBV11-3 and TRBJ2-3. The V gene's germline CDR1 is SGHNT and CDR2 YENEEA. The CDR3 spans 12 residues.